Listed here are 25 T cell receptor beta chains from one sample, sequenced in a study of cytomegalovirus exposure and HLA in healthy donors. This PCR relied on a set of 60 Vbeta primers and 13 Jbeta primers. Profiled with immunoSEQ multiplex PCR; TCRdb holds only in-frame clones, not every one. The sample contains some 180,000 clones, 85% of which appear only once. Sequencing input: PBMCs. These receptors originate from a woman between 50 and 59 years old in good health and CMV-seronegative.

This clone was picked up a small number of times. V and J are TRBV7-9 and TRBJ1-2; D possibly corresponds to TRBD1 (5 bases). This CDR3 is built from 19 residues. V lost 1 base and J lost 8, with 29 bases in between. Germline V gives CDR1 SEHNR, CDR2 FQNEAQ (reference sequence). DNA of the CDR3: TGTGCCAGCAGCTTAGTTACCAGGGTCTCCCCCCCCTATGGTGTCGGCTACACCTTC. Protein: CASSLVTRVSPPYGVGYTF.

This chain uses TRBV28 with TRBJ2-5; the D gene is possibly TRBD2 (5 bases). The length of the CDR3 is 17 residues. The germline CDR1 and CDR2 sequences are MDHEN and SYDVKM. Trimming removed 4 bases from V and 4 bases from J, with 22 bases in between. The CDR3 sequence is CASSSLGSLVARETQYF. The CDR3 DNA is TGTGCCAGCAGTTCTCTCGGTTCCTTGGTAGCGAGAGAGACCCAGTACTTC.

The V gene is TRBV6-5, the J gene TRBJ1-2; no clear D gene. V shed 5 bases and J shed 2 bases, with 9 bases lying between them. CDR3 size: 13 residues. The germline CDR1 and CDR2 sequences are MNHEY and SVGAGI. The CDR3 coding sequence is TGTGCCAGCAGTGGCGCGGGAAACTATGGCTACACCTTC. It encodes CASSGAGNYGYTF.

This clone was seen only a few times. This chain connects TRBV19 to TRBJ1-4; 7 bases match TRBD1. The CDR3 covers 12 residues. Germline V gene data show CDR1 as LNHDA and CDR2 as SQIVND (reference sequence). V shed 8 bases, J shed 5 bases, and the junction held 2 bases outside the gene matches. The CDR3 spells CASGGGNEKLFF. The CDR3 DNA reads TGTGCCAGTGGAGGGGGCAATGAAAAACTGTTTTTT.

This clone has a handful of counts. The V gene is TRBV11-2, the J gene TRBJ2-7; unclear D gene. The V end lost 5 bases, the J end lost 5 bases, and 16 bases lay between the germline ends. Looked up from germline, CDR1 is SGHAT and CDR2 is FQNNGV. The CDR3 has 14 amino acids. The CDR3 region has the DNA TGTGCCAGCAGCCCGAGTCGCGTGGTCGACGAGCAGTACTTC. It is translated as CASSPSRVVDEQYF.

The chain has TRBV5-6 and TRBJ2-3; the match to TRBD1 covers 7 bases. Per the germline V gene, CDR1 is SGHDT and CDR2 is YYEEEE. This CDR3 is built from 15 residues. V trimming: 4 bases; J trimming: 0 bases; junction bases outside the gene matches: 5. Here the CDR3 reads CASSLRQGSTDTQYF. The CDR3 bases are TGTGCCAGCAGCCTAAGACAGGGAAGCACAGATACGCAGTATTTT.

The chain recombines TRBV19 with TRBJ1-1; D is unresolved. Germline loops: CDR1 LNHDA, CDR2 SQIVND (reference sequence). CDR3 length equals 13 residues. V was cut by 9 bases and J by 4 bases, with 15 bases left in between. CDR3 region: CASEPRRGTEAFF. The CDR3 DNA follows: TGTGCCAGCGAGCCTAGGAGAGGCACTGAAGCTTTCTTT.

The CDR3 nucleotides are TGTGCCAGCAGCTTGACCACCGGGACAGGTAGCAATCAGCCCCAGCATTTT. This encodes CASSLTTGTGSNQPQHF. The chain carries TRBV5-6 and TRBJ1-5, with 8 nucleotides matching TRBD1. The length of the CDR3 is 17 residues. Losses at the gene ends were 1 base for V and 0 bases for J; bases not matched to a gene: 6. Germline V gene data show CDR1 as SGHDT and CDR2 as YYEEEE.

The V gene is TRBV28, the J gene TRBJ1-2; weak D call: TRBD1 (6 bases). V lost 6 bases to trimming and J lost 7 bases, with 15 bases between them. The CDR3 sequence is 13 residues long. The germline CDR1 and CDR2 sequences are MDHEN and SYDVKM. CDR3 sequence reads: CASRKAGGLGYTF. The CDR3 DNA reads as TGTGCCAGCAGGAAAGCGGGGGGGCTTGGCTACACCTTC.

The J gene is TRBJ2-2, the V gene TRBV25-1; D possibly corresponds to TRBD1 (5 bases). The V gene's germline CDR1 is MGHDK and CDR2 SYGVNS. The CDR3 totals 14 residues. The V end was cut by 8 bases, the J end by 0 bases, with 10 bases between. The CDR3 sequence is CASGRTSNTGELFF. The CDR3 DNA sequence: TGTGCCAGCGGCCGGACATCGAACACCGGGGAGCTGTTTTTT.

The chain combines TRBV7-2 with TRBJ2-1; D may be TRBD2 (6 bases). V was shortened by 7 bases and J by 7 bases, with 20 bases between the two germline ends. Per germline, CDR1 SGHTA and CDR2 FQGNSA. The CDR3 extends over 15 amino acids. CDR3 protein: CASTLTSLNVNEQFF. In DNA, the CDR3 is TGTGCCAGCACCCTCACTAGCTTGAATGTGAATGAGCAGTTCTTC.

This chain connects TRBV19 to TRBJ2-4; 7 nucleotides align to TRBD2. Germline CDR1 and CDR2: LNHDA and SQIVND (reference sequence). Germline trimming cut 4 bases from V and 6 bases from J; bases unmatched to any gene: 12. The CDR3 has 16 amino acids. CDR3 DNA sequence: TGTGCCAGTAGTAGAGTTCAGGCGGGAGAGCTAAACATTCAGTACTTC. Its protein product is CASSRVQAGELNIQYF.

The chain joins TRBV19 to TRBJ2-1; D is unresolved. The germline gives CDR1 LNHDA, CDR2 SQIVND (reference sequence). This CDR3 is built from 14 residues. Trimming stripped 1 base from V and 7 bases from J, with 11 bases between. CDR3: CASSIGGNLNEQFF. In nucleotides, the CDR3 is TGTGCCAGTAGTATAGGAGGAAACTTGAATGAGCAGTTCTTC.

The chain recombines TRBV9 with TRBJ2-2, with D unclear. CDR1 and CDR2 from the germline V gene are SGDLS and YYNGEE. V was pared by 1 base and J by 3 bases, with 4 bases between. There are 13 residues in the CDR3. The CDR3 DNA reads TGTGCCAGCAGCGTACGAGACACCGGGGAGCTGTTTTTT. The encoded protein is CASSVRDTGELFF.

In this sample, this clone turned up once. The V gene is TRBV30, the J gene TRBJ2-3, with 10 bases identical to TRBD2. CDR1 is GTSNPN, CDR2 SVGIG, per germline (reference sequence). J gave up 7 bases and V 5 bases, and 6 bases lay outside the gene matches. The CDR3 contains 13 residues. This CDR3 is CAWGLAVGYTQYF. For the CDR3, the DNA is TGTGCCTGGGGACTAGCGGTCGGATATACGCAGTATTTT.

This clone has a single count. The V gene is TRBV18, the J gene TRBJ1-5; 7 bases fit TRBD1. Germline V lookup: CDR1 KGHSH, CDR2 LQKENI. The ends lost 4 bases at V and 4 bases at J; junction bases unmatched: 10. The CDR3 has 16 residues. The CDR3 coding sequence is TGTGCCAGCTCACGACAGGGTCTGGTAGATAATCAGCCCCAGCATTTT. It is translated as CASSRQGLVDNQPQHF.

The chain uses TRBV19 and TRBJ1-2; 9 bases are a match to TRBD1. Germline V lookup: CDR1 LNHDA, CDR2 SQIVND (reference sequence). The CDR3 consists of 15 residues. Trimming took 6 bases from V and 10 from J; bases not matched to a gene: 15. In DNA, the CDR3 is TGTGCCAGTAGGATGGCGCCGGGACAGGGAATTTCCTACACCTTC. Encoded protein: CASRMAPGQGISYTF.

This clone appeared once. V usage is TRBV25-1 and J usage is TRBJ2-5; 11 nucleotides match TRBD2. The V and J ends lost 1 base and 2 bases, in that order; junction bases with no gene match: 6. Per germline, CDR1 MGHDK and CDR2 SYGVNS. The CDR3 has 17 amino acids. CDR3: CASSESGGLAEQETQYF. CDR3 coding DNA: TGTGCCAGCAGTGAATCGGGGGGACTAGCGGAACAAGAGACCCAGTACTTC.

The CDR3 protein is CASSPRGQVAGGKRETQYF. CDR3 nucleotides: TGTGCCAGCAGCCCCAGGGGACAGGTGGCAGGGGGTAAACGGGAGACCCAGTACTTC. The V and J genes are TRBV7-2 and TRBJ2-5, with TRBD1 matching 8 bases. V lost 5 bases and J lost 5; bases outside the gene matches: 22. The CDR3 consists of 19 residues. CDR1 and CDR2 from the germline V gene are SGHTA and FQGNSA.

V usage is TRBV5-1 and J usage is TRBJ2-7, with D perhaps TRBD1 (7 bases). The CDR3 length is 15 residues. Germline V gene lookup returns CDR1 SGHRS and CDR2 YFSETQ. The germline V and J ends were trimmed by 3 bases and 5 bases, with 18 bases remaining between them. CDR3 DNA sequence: TGCGCCAGCAGCTGGAGGGACAGTGAAGTCCACGAGCAGTACTTC. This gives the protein CASSWRDSEVHEQYF.

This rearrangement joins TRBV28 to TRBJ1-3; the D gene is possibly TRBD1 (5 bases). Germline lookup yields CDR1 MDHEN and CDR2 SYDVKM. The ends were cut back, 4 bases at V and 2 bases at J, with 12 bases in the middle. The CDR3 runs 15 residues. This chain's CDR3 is CASSSSGTTGNTIYF. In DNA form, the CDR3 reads TGTGCCAGCAGTTCCTCAGGGACTACTGGAAACACCATATATTTT. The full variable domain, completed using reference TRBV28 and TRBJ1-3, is DVKVTQSSRYLVKRTGEKVFLECVQDMDHENMFWYRQDPGLGLRLIYFSYDVKMKEKGDIPEGYSVSREKKERFSLILESASTNQTSMYLCASSSSGTTGNTIYFGEGSWLTVV.

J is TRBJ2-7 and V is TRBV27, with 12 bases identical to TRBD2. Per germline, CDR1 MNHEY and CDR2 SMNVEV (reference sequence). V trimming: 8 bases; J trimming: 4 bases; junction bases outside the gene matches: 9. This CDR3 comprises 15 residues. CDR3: CASQAPTSGSYEQYF. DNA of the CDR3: TGTGCCAGCCAAGCTCCGACTAGCGGGAGTTACGAGCAGTACTTC.

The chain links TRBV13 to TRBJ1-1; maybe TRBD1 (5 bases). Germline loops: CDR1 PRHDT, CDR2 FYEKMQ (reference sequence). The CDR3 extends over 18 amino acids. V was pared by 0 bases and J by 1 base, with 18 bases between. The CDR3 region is CASSLGKGNELRNTEAFF. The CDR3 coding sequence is TGTGCCAGCAGCTTAGGAAAGGGGAATGAGTTAAGGAACACTGAAGCTTTCTTT.

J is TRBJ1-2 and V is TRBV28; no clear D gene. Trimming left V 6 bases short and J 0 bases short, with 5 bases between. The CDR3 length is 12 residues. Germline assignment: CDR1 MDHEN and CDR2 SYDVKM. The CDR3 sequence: CASRTPNYGYTF. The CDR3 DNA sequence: TGTGCCAGCAGAACACCTAACTATGGCTACACCTTC.

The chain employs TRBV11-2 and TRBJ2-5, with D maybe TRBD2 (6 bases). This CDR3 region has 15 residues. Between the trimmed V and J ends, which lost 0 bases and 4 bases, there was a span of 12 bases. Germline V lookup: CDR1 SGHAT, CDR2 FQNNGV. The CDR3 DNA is TGTGCCAGCAGCTTAGATGGGCGGGACCTAGAGACCCAGTACTTC. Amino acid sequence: CASSLDGRDLETQYF.